Presented here are 21 T cell receptor beta chains from one specimen sequenced in a study of T cells in women clearing cervical HPV infection. This table comes from immunoSEQ multiplex PCR, and its TCRdb copy is limited to in-frame clones, with some not included. The sample data list over 25,000 clones. The source material was blood buffy coat. The receptor set was obtained from a woman between 18 and 69 years old with a cervical HPV16 infection that either progressed to CIN3+ or cleared (not recorded which).

Regarding this clone: Read coverage stops 3 residues before the CDR3 terminus; the germline J gene supplies the remainder. The gene calls are TRBV5-1 and TRBJ1-1, with 9 bases aligning to TRBD1. V dropped 5 bases and J dropped 6; count of bases not matched to a gene: 8. CDR1 and CDR2 (germline): SGHRS, YFSETQ. This CDR3 spans 14 amino acids. CDR3 residues: CASRPTGGAPEAFF. The sequenced part of the CDR3 DNA is TGCGCCAGCAGGCCAACAGGGGGCGCCCCTGAA.

A remark on this clone: The read gets to within 3 residues of the CDR3 end, and the germline J gene fills in the rest. The chain has TRBV7-3 and TRBJ2-1; no firm D call. This CDR3 spans 13 amino acids. Per the germline V gene, CDR1 is SGHTA and CDR2 is FQGTGA. The V end was cut by 2 bases, the J end by 6 bases, with 8 bases between. The CDR3 loop is CASSLVAANEQFF. The covered CDR3 bases are TGTGCCAGCAGCTTAGTTGCGGCCAATGAG.

The sequenced part of the CDR3 DNA is TGTGCCAGTAGACCCTCGACAGGGTATCTGGACGAG. This sequence encodes CASRPSTGYLDE. In full, the CDR3 is CASRPSTGYLDEQYF. The gene calls are TRBV19 and TRBJ2-7; 7 nucleotides align to TRBD1. The read finishes 3 residues shy of the CDR3 end, and the germline J gene is used to complete it. This CDR3 region has 15 residues. The trim removed 6 bases at V and 5 bases at J, leaving 13 bases unmatched. Germline V gene data show CDR1 as LNHDA and CDR2 as SQIVND (reference sequence).

Comments on this clone: Read data end 3 residues before the CDR3 end; the end is taken from the germline J gene. The chain links TRBV30 to TRBJ1-5, with D tentatively TRBD1 (5 bases). Germline V gene lookup returns CDR1 GTSNPN and CDR2 SVGIG (reference sequence). The CDR3 runs 13 residues. V shed 4 bases and J shed 1 base, with 8 bases lying between them. Partial CDR3 DNA: TGTGCCTGGACCTCAGGGAGCAATCAGCCC. This sequence encodes CAWTSGSNQP. The whole CDR3 sequence reads CAWTSGSNQPQHF.

Comments on this clone: The read ends 3 residues early relative to the CDR3; the germline J gene fills the gap. The chain uses TRBV30 and TRBJ1-5; D might be TRBD1 (5 bases). The V end lost 1 base, the J end lost 4 bases, and 8 bases lay between the germline ends. The germline V gene has CDR1 GTSNPN and CDR2 SVGIG (reference sequence). This CDR3 region has 13 residues. The CDR3 here is CAWSGGDNQPQHF. The part of the CDR3 DNA that was read is TGTGCCTGGAGTGGGGGGGATAATCAGCCC.

Of note for this clone: The read finishes 3 residues shy of the CDR3 end, and the germline J gene is used to complete it. This rearrangement joins TRBV11-3 to TRBJ2-5; 9 nucleotides align to TRBD1. The V gene's germline CDR1 is SGHNT and CDR2 YENEEA. The trim removed 2 bases at V and 5 bases at J, leaving 6 bases unmatched. The CDR3 has 15 residues. CDR3 DNA, as far as it was read: TGTGCCAGCAGCTTAAATACAGGGGGCGTTGAGACC. Protein sequence: CASSLNTGGVET. The whole CDR3 protein reads CASSLNTGGVETQYF.

Details on this clone: The DNA ends 3 residues before the CDR3 does, and the rest of the CDR3 is filled in from the germline J gene. The chain uses TRBV19 and TRBJ2-4; 8 bases are a match to TRBD1. The CDR3 totals 11 residues. Germline V gives CDR1 LNHDA, CDR2 SQIVND (reference sequence). CDR3 loop: CASTQGAVQYF. The covered CDR3 bases are TGTGCCAGTACGCAGGGGGCGGTT.

About this clone itself: The read comes to an end 3 residues before the CDR3 does, leaving the germline J gene to fill in the end. The chain is built from TRBV29-1 and TRBJ1-5, with D possibly TRBD1 on 5 matching bases. V was trimmed by 4 bases and J by 3 bases, leaving 10 bases between them. CDR1 and CDR2 from the germline V gene are SQVTM and ANQGSEA. This CDR3 region has 13 residues. The CDR3 spells CSVGGGNNQPQHF. The CDR3 bases that were read are TGCAGCGTTGGGGGCGGAAACAATCAGCCC.

Concerning this clone: The CDR3 goes on 3 residues after the read ends, and that part is filled in from the germline J gene. V gene TRBV19 combines with J gene TRBJ2-4; TRBD2 might be the D (6 bases). This CDR3 is built from 12 residues. Germline V gene data show CDR1 as LNHDA and CDR2 as SQIVND (reference sequence). Partial CDR3 DNA: TGTGCCAGTAGCGCCGGGACTCATGGT. Protein sequence: CASSAGTHG. The whole CDR3 sequence is CASSAGTHGQYF.

Note on this clone: Read sequence stops 3 residues before the CDR3 end, and the germline J gene provides the missing end. This chain joins TRBV11-3 and TRBJ1-1; D is ambiguous. The CDR3 runs to 13 residues. Germline CDR1 SGHNT, CDR2 YENEEA. The V end lost 0 bases, the J end lost 7 bases, and 9 bases lay between the germline ends. CDR3 DNA, as far as it was read: TGTGCCAGCAGCTTAGATCGCGAGTTTGAA. It specifies CASSLDREFE. The full CDR3 protein is CASSLDREFEAFF.

On this clone itself: The read terminates 3 residues before the CDR3 end, so the remaining end is supplied by the germline J gene. The chain recombines TRBV7-2 with TRBJ2-5; the D is unclear. In germline, CDR1 is SGHTA, CDR2 FQGNSA. The CDR3 totals 15 residues. V was clipped by 3 bases and J by 1 base, with 12 bases between them. The CDR3 sequence is CASSFSTASQETQYF. The sequenced part of the CDR3 DNA is TGTGCCAGCAGCTTTTCAACAGCATCCCAAGAGACC.

Of note for this clone: The read terminates 3 residues before the CDR3 end, so the remaining end is supplied by the germline J gene. The chain couples TRBV13 to TRBJ2-7, with 14 bases fitting TRBD2. Germline lookup yields CDR1 PRHDT and CDR2 FYEKMQ (reference sequence). Trimming took 4 bases from V and 6 from J; bases not matched to a gene: 11. The CDR3 runs 17 residues. CDR3 DNA (partial): TGTGCCAGCAGCTCGACCCCCGGGACTAGCGGGAGTGGCGAG. Residues: CASSSTPGTSGSGE. In full, the CDR3 is CASSSTPGTSGSGEQYF.

A remark on this clone: The read ends 3 residues early relative to the CDR3; the germline J gene fills the gap. The chain couples TRBV29-1 to TRBJ2-5, with a tentative D call TRBD1 (7 bases). This CDR3 contains 14 residues. V shed 6 bases and J shed 0 bases, with 14 bases lying between them. Germline V gene lookup returns CDR1 SQVTM and CDR2 ANQGSEA. The CDR3 reads CSVGGGTDQETQYF. CDR3 bases read: TGCAGCGTCGGGGGTGGGACAGACCAAGAGACC.

Note on this clone: From the germline J gene comes the end of the CDR3, since the read stops 3 residues before it. V usage is TRBV6-1 and J usage is TRBJ2-7; D gene unclear. CDR1 is MNHNS, CDR2 SASEGT, per germline. CDR3 length equals 14 residues. Trimming took off 1 base at V and 2 bases at J, with 9 bases between the two ends. The CDR3 loop reads CASSEGDITYEQYF. The CDR3 DNA, read in part, is TGTGCCAGCAGTGAAGGAGACATTACCTACGAG.

About this clone: Read data end 3 residues before the CDR3 end; the end is taken from the germline J gene. V is TRBV28 and J is TRBJ2-7; D not certain. Trimming stripped 11 bases from V and 3 bases from J, with 11 bases between. There are 11 residues in the CDR3. The V gene's germline CDR1 is MDHEN and CDR2 SYDVKM. This CDR3 is CAGLACYEQYF. The sequenced part of the CDR3 DNA is TGTGCCGGCTTAGCCTGCTACGAG.

Regarding this clone: Sequencing ends 3 residues short of the CDR3 end; the germline J gene provides the rest. The chain has TRBV18 and TRBJ2-3; the D gene is possibly TRBD1 (5 bases). Germline V gene lookup returns CDR1 KGHSH and CDR2 LQKENI. There are 15 residues in the CDR3. This chain's CDR3 is CASSPPTTVQETQYF. Partial CDR3 DNA: TGTGCCAGCTCACCACCGACGACAGTCCAAGAGACG.

As to this clone: Read data end 3 residues before the CDR3 end; the end is taken from the germline J gene. V is TRBV18 and J is TRBJ2-3, with 9 nucleotides matching TRBD1. CDR1 and CDR2 from the germline V gene are KGHSH and LQKENI. The CDR3 consists of 15 residues. The CDR3 here is CASSPLGQGAETQYF. The sequenced CDR3 bases are TGTGCCAGCTCACCCCTGGGACAGGGTGCGGAGACG.

Note on this clone: The read finishes 3 residues shy of the CDR3 end, and the germline J gene is used to complete it. V and J are TRBV7-9 and TRBJ1-2; a possible D gene is TRBD1 (5 bases). The ends were cut back, 6 bases at V and 3 bases at J, with 14 bases in the middle. This CDR3 spans 14 amino acids. The V gene's germline CDR1 is SEHNR and CDR2 FQNEAQ (reference sequence). The covered CDR3 bases are TGTGCCAGCAGTTCAGGACAAGGCGACTATGGC. Translation: CASSSGQGDYG. The full CDR3 is CASSSGQGDYGYTF.

Regarding this clone: The read halts 3 residues ahead of the CDR3 end, with the missing end drawn from the germline J gene. The chain is built from TRBV7-9 and TRBJ2-1, with TRBD2 matching over 12 bases. Germline V gene lookup returns CDR1 SEHNR and CDR2 FQNEAQ (reference sequence). V lost 3 bases to trimming and J lost 8 bases; unmatched junction nucleotides: 2. This CDR3 contains 14 residues. The CDR3 loop reads CASSLGLAGYEQFF. The CDR3 DNA, read in part, is TGTGCCAGCAGCTTGGGACTAGCGGGTTATGAG. The entire variable domain, with the rest obtained from reference TRBV7-9 and TRBJ2-1, is as follows: DTGVSQNPRHKITKRGQNVTFRCDPISEHNRLYWYRQTLGQGPEFLTYFQNEAQLEKSRLLSDRFSAERPKGSFSTLEIQRTEQGDSAMYLCASSLGLAGYEQFFGPGTRLTVL.

With regard to this clone: The observed sequence ends 3 residues before the CDR3 terminus, with the missing tail filled in from the germline J gene. This sequence joins TRBV12-3 or TRBV12-4 and TRBJ2-7; no definite D call. There are 12 residues in the CDR3. V gave up 4 bases and J gave up 4 bases, with 8 bases separating them. This chain's CDR3 is CASSSSLYEQYF. Partial CDR3 DNA: TGTGCCAGCAGTTCCTCTTTGTACGAG.

In the case of this clone: The read stops 3 residues short of the end of the CDR3; the missing end is completed from the germline J gene. This chain joins TRBV19 and TRBJ2-5; 9 nucleotides align to TRBD2. The CDR3 has 17 amino acids. CDR1 is LNHDA, CDR2 SQIVND, per germline (reference sequence). The junction had 15 bases not matched to a gene; V was cut back by 5 bases and J by 5 bases. This chain's CDR3 is CASSDPGGGRAAETQYF. CDR3 bases read: TGTGCCAGTAGTGATCCGGGTGGCGGGAGGGCCGCGGAGACC. Drawing the rest from reference TRBV19 and TRBJ2-5, the complete variable domain is DGGITQSPKYLFRKEGQNVTLSCEQNLNHDAMYWYRQDPGQGLRLIYYSQIVNDFQKGDIAEGYSVSREKKESFPLTVTSAQKNPTAFYLCASSDPGGGRAAETQYFGPGTRLLVL.